The source of this T cell receptor beta chain is a study of T cell clusters in autoimmune cytopenias. Findings and limits, study-wide: Primary autoimmune cytopenia patients appeared to lack physiological T cell clusters present in healthy donors.

The CDR3 has 15 residues. CDR1 is GTSNPN and CDR2 is SVGIG in the germline V gene (reference sequence). One tube held mixed TRB-A and TRB-B primer pools for touch-down PCR. One entry per CDR3 protein, without DNA, is what TCRdb gives after re-calling the multiplex PCR reads. The sample totals about 15,000 distinct CDR3 sequences; its top ten clones hold 3.6%. TRB amplification used around 0.25 ug of peripheral blood genomic DNA. In the case of this clonotype: Its specificity is not known.

These data were also reused for a study on T cell repertoires in aging, cancer and after chemotherapy. That report adds: Repeat sampling of healthy donors over several months to years showed clear clonal overlap. The repertoire data cannot show anything about immunological memory following chemotherapy.

V gene TRBV30 combines with J gene TRBJ1-1; TCRdb lists TRBD1, though no DNA is available to test this call. The sample was peripheral blood. This TCR was recovered from a human donor in good health. The CDR3: CAWSGHRGMNTEAFF.